The sequence of this T cell receptor (beta chain) was determined in a study of T cells expressing NK-cell markers. Findings and caveats of the study: Among four donors, these clonotypes also ranked first in the CD3+CD56-NKG2C+ fraction.

UMIs accompanied the 5'RACE template switching by which TCR beta cDNA was made. TCRdb re-called the 5' RACE reads and shows each CDR3 protein once, DNA omitted. Its table records about 150,000 distinct CDR3 sequences. The CDR3 runs to 14 residues. Of note for this clonotype: The antigen is undetermined.

The sequencing sample was made of blood T cells: a sorted CD56 or NKG2C T cell subset, CD4+ or CD8+ T cells, or bulk PBMC T cells (not recorded which). This clonotype was sampled from a woman aged 50 to 60 in good health. V gene TRBV12-3 or TRBV12-4 combines with J gene TRBJ1-1; TCRdb's D call of TRBD1 is untestable without DNA. CDR3 loop: CASSPGHPGTEAFF.